The subject of this entry is one TCR beta chain. The sample holds a few counts of this clonotype. This receptor's antigen is unknown. No base quality values were provided; no much bigger clone lies one nucleotide off. This entry is derived from a study of T cells in Graves' hyperthyroidism and ophthalmopathy (dated by TCRdb to between 2018 and 2021). Regarding the research as a whole: TCR V-J signatures able to tell the groups apart were searched for in a discovery cohort of around 95 patients, of whom over 40 had Graves' ophthalmopathy and around 56 had stable Graves' hyperthyroidism. Prospective prediction of ophthalmopathy was tested in an independent validation cohort of fewer than 20 hyperthyroidism patients and around 16 patients who later progressed to ophthalmopathy. For training and testing, the 100 or so patients in the discovery cohort were randomly divided in a 7:3 ratio. In six Graves' hyperthyroidism patients, the study also compared T-cell repertoires from thyroid tissue with T-cell repertoires from blood. After blood sampling, hyperthyroidism patients were treated with methimazole at a starting dose of 30 mg daily, and ophthalmopathy patients were treated with high-dose intravenous methylprednisolone. TCR Vbeta CDR3 sequencing of some 140 peripheral blood samples (about 45 ophthalmopathy, about 74 hyperthyroidism and roughly 17 progressor patients) is reported in the paper. Overall results and qualifications from the work: Most expanded thyroid clonotypes (frequency above 0.001) were also found in blood, which suggests that blood repertoires may mirror thyroid immune responses. No statistical method was used to set the sample size in advance, and investigators knew the group allocation. A 13 V-J signature model separated ophthalmopathy from stable hyperthyroidism, with around 90% sensitivity and 81% to 83% specificity in cross-validation and 80%/75% in testing. In validation, the model predicted progression to ophthalmopathy with about 71% sensitivity and less than 75% specificity, a median of 6.5 months before onset.

Amplification of TCR beta CDR3 regions was carried out from RNA transcripts. A first-round RT-PCR of the TCR CDR3 used the HTBI primer set with the Qiagen OneStep RT-PCR kit. Libraries were constructed in a second round of multiplex PCR, after which size selection and purification were carried out. The libraries were sequenced on an Illumina HiSeq2000 using paired-end 100 bp reads. The paper's processing steps were these. SOAPnuke was used to process the raw data, with reads discarded if the reads contained adapters or uncalled bases, had a mean Phred below 15, or lacked an exact constant-primer or identifier match. High-quality paired reads were merged with COPE v1.2.5, and unique nucleotide sequences were defined as clonotypes. MiTCR v1.1 was used to align clonotypes to the IMGT TRBV, TRBD and TRBJ reference segments. The analysis was restricted to V-J combinations with a frequency above 0.0001, which together covered about 99% of the repertoires. A TCS score was defined as the ratio between F50 (clonal expansion) and ExV (chaos), using BLOSUM62-based TCRdist between CDR3 peptides within each V-J. Welch's t-statistics and random forest reduced around 510 V-J features to 13, which were used in a naive Bayes classifier (R e1071). The similarity between thyroid and blood repertoires was quantified using the Morisita-Horn index. TCRdb handled the public reads itself, with Q25 trimming in fastp and clone calling in MiXCR, and kept productive beta chains. When rows share a CDR3 protein, they turn into one entry using the most common DNA and genes. None of the V and J calls come from the authors' own analysis; TCRdb made them. Within this sample are fewer than 650,000 distinct CDR3 sequences, with roughly 45% of them counted one time only. The biggest ten clones account for around 47% of the sample.

The study excluded patients with uncontrolled infections, other autoimmune diseases, pregnancy or lactation. Diagnoses relied on clinical symptoms, serum thyroxine and TRAb, thyroid ultrasound and orbital computed tomography. Total RNA was extracted with Trizol reagent, and quality was checked on an Agilent 2100 Bioanalyzer. The CDR3 holds 16 amino acids from the cysteine to the phenylalanine. Only the CDR3 part of the read is kept: 48 bases, read in frame from the first base. As encoded in the germline V gene, CDR1 is SGHVS while CDR2 is FQNEAQ. The sample consisted of peripheral blood or thyroid tissue (not recorded which). The origin of this receptor is an adult woman with Graves' disease, either hyperthyroidism or ophthalmopathy (not recorded which). Recombination connected TRBV7-8 to TRBJ2-7, and 8 junctional nucleotides match TRBD2. The closer fit of TRBJ2-1 to the DNA end suggests the J call may be wrong. The encoded CDR3 is CASSSLVLAGLNEQFF. The DNA sequence follows: TGTGCCAGCAGCTCCCTCGTTTTAGCGGGGTTAAATGAGCAGTTCTTC.